The rows below give T cell receptor beta chains drawn from one sample of a study of blood T cell repertoires in COVID-19. This table comes from immunoSEQ multiplex PCR, and its TCRdb copy is limited to in-frame clones, with some not included. Here the sample spans around 330,000 clones, 88% being singletons. Sequenced input: peripheral blood. Receptor source: a woman in her 50s with active or convalescent COVID-19. Each CDR3 is given with its conserved first and last residue. D genes are given only for firm matches. The size of a clone is reported for some rows only, either as once, few or many, or as a class for expanded clones.

cdr3_aa	cdr3_nt	d_call	cdr3_length	clone_size	v_call	j_call
CASRPPAGAEKLFF	TGTGCCAGTAGGCCCCCGGCAGGGGCGGAAAAACTGTTTTTT	-	14	-	TRBV19	TRBJ1-4
CASSGLAGNIQYF	TGTGCCAGCAGTGGACTAGCGGGGAACATTCAGTACTTC	TRBD2	13	-	TRBV7-9	TRBJ2-4
CASSVGSSGSSYNEQFF	TGTGCCAGCAGCGTAGGATCTAGCGGGAGCTCCTACAATGAGCAGTTCTTC	TRBD2	17	-	TRBV9	TRBJ2-1
CSVGTGVPEAFF	TGCAGCGTGGGGACAGGGGTTCCTGAAGCTTTCTTT	TRBD1	12	-	TRBV29-1	TRBJ1-1
CASSLGQGRETQYF	TGTGCCAGCAGTCTTGGACAGGGGAGAGAGACCCAGTACTTC	TRBD1	14	-	TRBV6-5	TRBJ2-5
CASSKSGGDTYEQYF	TGTGCCAGCAGTAAAAGTGGGGGGGACACCTACGAGCAGTACTTC	-	15	once	TRBV7-2	TRBJ2-7
CASSLDAGAGGEAFF	TGCGCCAGCAGCTTGGATGCCGGGGCAGGGGGTGAAGCTTTCTTT	TRBD1	15	-	TRBV5-1	TRBJ1-1
CASSQETGLVQGYTF	TGCGCCAGCAGCCAAGAAACCGGACTCGTACAAGGCTACACCTTC	-	15	-	TRBV4-1	TRBJ1-2
CASSPQEQANTEAFF	TGTGCCAGCTCACCTCAGGAACAGGCGAACACTGAAGCTTTCTTT	-	15	once	TRBV18	TRBJ1-1
CASSLLDSPSSGNTIYF	TGTGCCAGCAGCTTACTTGACAGTCCCAGCTCTGGAAACACCATATATTTT	-	17	-	TRBV7-2	TRBJ1-3
CASSSTGKTARAEAFF	TGTGCCAGCAGCTCGACAGGGAAGACTGCAAGGGCTGAAGCTTTCTTT	TRBD1	16	-	TRBV11-2	TRBJ1-1
CASSPTVNYGYTF	TGTGCCAGCAGCCCGACAGTCAACTATGGCTACACCTTC	-	13	-	TRBV6-5	TRBJ1-2
CASIPLAGPRGEQFF	TGTGCCAGCATCCCCCTAGCGGGACCCCGCGGTGAGCAGTTCTTC	TRBD2	15	-	TRBV2	TRBJ2-1
CASSLGRRGGDEQYF	TGTGCCAGCAGCTTAGGACGCAGGGGCGGCGACGAGCAGTACTTC	-	15	once	TRBV7-2	TRBJ2-7
CASSPAGSTEAFF	TGTGCCAGCAGCCCGGCAGGTTCCACTGAAGCTTTCTTT	-	13	few	TRBV5-6	TRBJ1-1
CASTRTSDTYEQYF	TGTGCCAGCACCAGGACTAGCGATACCTACGAGCAGTACTTC	TRBD2	14	-	TRBV7-8	TRBJ2-7
CASSFLQGTEAFF	TGCGCCAGCAGCTTTTTACAGGGGACCGAAGCTTTCTTT	TRBD1	13	-	TRBV5-1	TRBJ1-1
CASSVEHSRSGNTIYF	TGTGCCAGCAGCGTGGAACACAGCCGCTCTGGAAACACCATATATTTT	-	16	once	TRBV9	TRBJ1-3
CASSLQGAYYGYTF	TGTGCCAGCAGCTTACAGGGGGCGTACTATGGCTACACCTTC	TRBD1	14	once	TRBV5-4	TRBJ1-2
CASSQAPFQGGGAKNIQYF	TGTGCCAGCAGCCAAGCCCCCTTCCAGGGCGGGGGGGCCAAAAACATTCAGTACTTC	TRBD2	19	-	TRBV4-2	TRBJ2-4
CSAPLGLAGAGGPIDTQYF	TGCAGCGCTCCCCTAGGACTAGCGGGGGCTGGGGGGCCAATAGATACGCAGTATTTT	TRBD2	19	-	TRBV29-1	TRBJ2-3
CASSLAGETTEAFF	TGCGCCAGCAGCTTGGCAGGGGAAACGACTGAAGCTTTCTTT	-	14	once	TRBV5-1	TRBJ1-1
CAWSRTASTDTQYF	TGTGCCTGGAGTCGGACTGCTAGCACAGATACGCAGTATTTT	-	14	-	TRBV30	TRBJ2-3
CASSSREGLETQYF	TGTGCCAGCAGCTCTCGGGAGGGCCTTGAGACCCAGTACTTC	TRBD2	14	-	TRBV27	TRBJ2-5
CASSADRNSPLHF	TGTGCCAGCAGTGCAGACAGGAATTCACCCCTCCACTTT	-	13	-	TRBV2	TRBJ1-6
CASSAGTGYEQYF	TGTGCCAGCAGCGCCGGGACAGGGTACGAGCAGTACTTC	TRBD1	13	-	TRBV7-9	TRBJ2-7
CASRQGGDNQPQHF	TGTGCCAGCAGACAAGGGGGGGACAATCAGCCCCAGCATTTT	-	14	-	TRBV28	TRBJ1-5
CASTEGLSGNQPQHF	TGTGCCAGCACCGAGGGCCTCAGTGGCAATCAGCCCCAGCATTTT	-	15	once	TRBV6-5	TRBJ1-5
CASSQGLAGRYENTIYF	TGCGCCAGCAGCCAAGGGTTGGCAGGGAGGTATGAAAACACCATATATTTT	-	17	-	TRBV4-3	TRBJ1-3
CASSPPASGGAYNEQFF	TGTGCCAGCTCACCACCAGCCAGCGGGGGGGCTTACAATGAGCAGTTCTTC	TRBD2	17	-	TRBV18	TRBJ2-1
CASSLGQVVNSPLHF	TGTGCCAGCAGTTTGGGACAGGTCGTTAATTCACCCCTCCACTTT	TRBD1	15	once	TRBV6-5	TRBJ1-6
CAWSETGSYLYEQYF	TGTGCCTGGAGTGAGACAGGCTCGTATCTCTACGAGCAGTACTTC	-	15	-	TRBV30	TRBJ2-7
CASSSAGANVLTF	TGTGCCAGCAGTTCCGCTGGGGCCAACGTCCTGACTTTC	-	13	-	TRBV12-3/TRBV12-4	TRBJ2-6
CASRDSPGTGELFF	TGTGCCTCTAGGGACTCCCCAGGGACCGGGGAGCTGTTTTTT	-	14	-	TRBV4-2	TRBJ2-2
CAWSVLQASYGYTF	TGTGCCTGGAGTGTATTACAGGCCAGTTATGGCTACACCTTC	-	14	-	TRBV30	TRBJ1-2
CASSFRGGVGEKLFF	TGTGCCAGCAGCTTCCGGGGGGGAGTCGGCGAAAAACTGTTTTTT	-	15	-	TRBV11-2	TRBJ1-4
CASSETPSYNSPLHF	TGTGCCAGCAGCGAGACACCGTCCTATAATTCACCCCTCCACTTT	-	15	-	TRBV5-4	TRBJ1-6
CASSLGPGRGNYGYTF	TGTGCCAGCAGCTTAGGCCCTGGAAGGGGAAACTATGGCTACACCTTC	-	16	-	TRBV7-2	TRBJ1-2
CASSTRSRNGYTF	TGTGCCAGCAGTACCCGTAGCCGGAATGGCTACACCTTC	-	13	-	TRBV6-2/TRBV6-3	TRBJ1-2
CASSQAGTGYRAFF	TGCGCCAGCAGCCAAGCCGGGACAGGGTATCGAGCTTTCTTT	TRBD1	14	-	TRBV4-3	TRBJ1-1
CATSREGTGYSYTF	TGTGCCACCAGCAGAGAAGGGACAGGGTATAGCTACACCTTC	TRBD1	14	-	TRBV15	TRBJ1-2
CASSPSGQAFNEQFF	TGCGCCAGCAGCCCCTCGGGACAGGCCTTCAATGAGCAGTTCTTC	TRBD1	15	-	TRBV5-1	TRBJ2-1
CASSVGTNGEQFF	TGTGCCAGCAGCGTCGGGACTAATGGTGAGCAGTTCTTC	TRBD2	13	-	TRBV9	TRBJ2-1
CASSPTSGPYEQYF	TGTGCCAGCAGCCCGACTAGCGGGCCCTACGAGCAGTACTTC	TRBD2	14	-	TRBV28	TRBJ2-7
CASSGPGQGVAGYTF	TGTGCCAGCAGCGGACCGGGACAGGGGGTCGCTGGCTACACCTTC	TRBD1	15	-	TRBV5-4	TRBJ1-2
CASSLVAGGYEQYF	TGTGCCAGCAGTTTAGTAGCGGGAGGCTACGAGCAGTACTTC	TRBD2	14	-	TRBV27	TRBJ2-7
CATSRGPAGTGLVNYGYTF	TGTGCCACCAGCAGAGGACCCGCCGGGACAGGGCTCGTAAACTATGGCTACACCTTC	TRBD1	19	-	TRBV15	TRBJ1-2
CASSWGPEGTQYF	TGTGCCAGCAGTTGGGGGCCCGAGGGGACCCAGTACTTC	-	13	once	TRBV6-5	TRBJ2-5
CASSGPTGVRTDTQYF	TGTGCCAGCAGCGGCCCGACAGGGGTTAGGACAGATACGCAGTATTTT	TRBD1	16	-	TRBV9	TRBJ2-3
CASNKEGETQYF	TGTGCCAGCAACAAGGAGGGAGAGACCCAGTACTTC	-	12	-	TRBV11-2	TRBJ2-5
CASSAQGRVAEKLFF	TGCGCCAGCAGTGCCCAGGGCAGGGTAGCCGAAAAACTGTTTTTT	-	15	-	TRBV4-1	TRBJ1-4
CASSPGGRTYEQYF	TGTGCCAGCAGCCCCGGGGGTCGAACCTACGAGCAGTACTTC	-	14	once	TRBV9	TRBJ2-7
CASSPPGQGRYQPQHF	TGTGCCAGCTCACCACCGGGACAGGGGCGCTATCAGCCCCAGCATTTT	TRBD1	16	-	TRBV18	TRBJ1-5